A selection of T cell receptor beta chains follows, all from one sample in a study of blood T cell repertoires in COVID-19. Profiling relied on immunoSEQ multiplex PCR, and the TCRdb table lists in-frame clones only, not all of them. The profile covers 150,000 to 200,000 clones, with 88% appearing a single time and around 9.5% taken by the ten largest. The sequenced sample consisted of PBMCs or T cells enriched from blood (not recorded which). These TCRs come from a woman aged 18-29 years who had recovered from COVID-19. Both conserved end residues are part of each CDR3. The order of the fields is CDR3 protein, CDR3 DNA, D gene, J gene, V gene, clone size. A D gene is named only where the DNA matches it firmly. A clone size is listed for some rows: how often the clone was seen (once, few, many), or a class if it is expanded.

CASSLLGWTSGTDTQYF	TGTGCCAGCAGTTTATTAGGGTGGACTAGCGGCACAGATACGCAGTATTTT	TRBD2	TRBJ2-3	TRBV28	many
CASRGGQGAIPSSYNEQFF	TGTGCCAGCCGGGGAGGACAGGGGGCGATTCCGAGCTCCTACAATGAGCAGTTCTTC	-	TRBJ2-1	TRBV21-1	once
CASSNKAGSTAEKLFF	TGTGCCAGTAGTAATAAAGCGGGGTCCACGGCTGAAAAACTGTTTTTT	-	TRBJ1-4	TRBV19	-
CASSQWTPPYEQYF	TGTGCCAGCAGCCAATGGACTCCTCCCTACGAGCAGTACTTC	-	TRBJ2-7	TRBV14	-
CASSEARVYSTDTQYF	TGTGCCAGCAGTGAAGCGCGAGTCTATAGCACAGATACGCAGTATTTT	-	TRBJ2-3	TRBV2	-
CASSFRGTLGYEQFF	TGTGCCAGCAGTTTCCGGGGGACCCTCGGTTATGAGCAGTTCTTC	-	TRBJ2-1	TRBV28	-
CASSPTGAGQPQHF	TGTGCCAGTAGCCCGACAGGGGCTGGGCAGCCCCAGCATTTT	TRBD1	TRBJ1-5	TRBV19	-
CASSLGTGLYEQYF	TGCGCCAGCAGCTTGGGGACAGGGCTCTACGAGCAGTACTTC	TRBD1	TRBJ2-7	TRBV5-1	-
CASSELGQGKPGYTF	TGTGCCAGCAGTGAACTGGGACAGGGTAAACCTGGCTACACCTTC	TRBD1	TRBJ1-2	TRBV6-1	-
CASSELAGAKNEQFF	TGTGCCAGCAGTGAATTAGCGGGAGCCAAGAATGAGCAGTTCTTC	TRBD2	TRBJ2-1	TRBV6-1	-
CASLGARNSPLHF	TGTGCCAGCCTTGGGGCCCGGAATTCACCCCTCCACTTT	-	TRBJ1-6	TRBV6-5	-
CASSLGLAGSTGELFF	TGTGCCAGCAGCTTAGGACTAGCGGGATCGACCGGGGAGCTGTTTTTT	TRBD2	TRBJ2-2	TRBV7-9	-
CASSPQSVPGSGGNEQFF	TGTGCCAGCAGCCCCCAAAGTGTGCCAGGGAGTGGAGGGAATGAGCAGTTCTTC	-	TRBJ2-1	TRBV9	-
CASSMGLTYEQYF	TGTGCCAGCAGCATGGGGCTGACCTACGAGCAGTACTTC	-	TRBJ2-7	TRBV3-1/TRBV3-2	-
CASNPGETDTQYF	TGTGCCTCCAACCCAGGGGAGACAGATACGCAGTATTTT	-	TRBJ2-3	TRBV6-5	-
CASSSSGTGDHYGYTF	TGTGCCAGCAGTTCCTCCGGGACAGGGGACCACTATGGCTACACCTTC	TRBD1	TRBJ1-2	TRBV28	-
CAWMPGGGWEQYF	TGTGCCTGGATGCCGGGAGGTGGATGGGAGCAGTACTTC	TRBD2	TRBJ2-7	TRBV30	-
CASSPWTSGYTGELFF	TGTGCCAGCAGCCCCTGGACTAGCGGTTACACCGGGGAGCTGTTTTTT	TRBD2	TRBJ2-2	TRBV5-6	-
CASSIRLLSSYEQYF	TGTGCCAGTAGTATAAGACTCCTGAGCTCCTACGAGCAGTACTTC	-	TRBJ2-7	TRBV19	-
CASSLTLNTEAFF	TGTGCCAGCAGCTTAACACTGAACACTGAAGCTTTCTTT	-	TRBJ1-1	TRBV5-4	-
CASLGGGWNEQFF	TGTGCCAGCCTCGGGGGAGGTTGGAATGAGCAGTTCTTC	-	TRBJ2-1	TRBV2	-
CASSDWRGYGYTF	TGTGCCAGCAGTGACTGGAGGGGCTATGGCTACACCTTC	-	TRBJ1-2	TRBV25-1	-
CASSQAVRDFLDGQPQHF	TGTGCCAGCAGCCAAGCCGTCCGGGACTTTCTCGACGGGCAGCCCCAGCATTTT	-	TRBJ1-5	TRBV16	-
CASSRDSKSYNEQFF	TGTGCCAGCAGCCGGGACAGCAAATCCTACAATGAGCAGTTCTTC	TRBD1	TRBJ2-1	TRBV28	-
CASSLRSVNYGYTF	TGCGCCAGCAGCTTGAGAAGCGTTAACTATGGCTACACCTTC	-	TRBJ1-2	TRBV5-1	-
CASSLVWGRNEQFF	TGTGCCAGCAGCTTGGTGTGGGGGCGGAATGAGCAGTTCTTC	-	TRBJ2-1	TRBV5-5	-
CASSNDRLLGELFF	TGTGCCAGCAGTAATGACAGGCTCTTGGGGGAGCTGTTTTTT	-	TRBJ2-2	TRBV2	-
CATSDSDRPGGQFF	TGTGCCACCAGTGATTCGGACAGGCCCGGTGGGCAGTTCTTC	TRBD1	TRBJ2-1	TRBV24-1	-
CAVSGVGYNEQFF	TGTGCCGTCTCGGGGGTCGGGTACAATGAGCAGTTCTTC	-	TRBJ2-1	TRBV2	-
CASSYVGGTYGYTF	TGTGCCAGCAGTTACGTCGGGGGAACCTATGGCTACACCTTC	-	TRBJ1-2	TRBV6-5	-
CASSHRDFTGELFF	TGTGCCAGCAGCCACCGGGACTTCACCGGGGAGCTGTTTTTT	-	TRBJ2-2	TRBV3-1/TRBV3-2	-
CASRQTGNTEAFF	TGTGCCAGCAGGCAGACAGGGAACACTGAAGCTTTCTTT	-	TRBJ1-1	TRBV7-9	-
CAWRNRGGTEAFF	TGTGCCTGGAGAAACAGGGGGGGTACTGAAGCTTTCTTT	TRBD1	TRBJ1-1	TRBV30	-
CASSPPQTGRQETQYF	TGTGCCAGCTCACCACCCCAGACAGGTCGGCAAGAGACCCAGTACTTC	-	TRBJ2-5	TRBV18	-
CASSFLAVGNEQFF	TGCGCCAGCAGCTTCCTAGCGGTTGGAAATGAGCAGTTCTTC	TRBD2	TRBJ2-1	TRBV5-1	-
CASSYGRGHGETQYF	TGTGCCAGCAGTTACGGCAGGGGGCACGGTGAGACCCAGTACTTC	TRBD1	TRBJ2-5	TRBV6-2/TRBV6-3	-
CASSGGQTEKLFF	TGTGCCAGCAGCGGAGGGCAAACCGAAAAACTGTTTTTT	-	TRBJ1-4	TRBV7-8	-
CSVEQGVSGNTIYF	TGCAGCGTTGAACAGGGGGTATCTGGAAACACCATATATTTT	TRBD1	TRBJ1-3	TRBV29-1	-
CASSSQKRGRTSGSYEQYF	TGTGCCAGCAGCTCGCAAAAGAGGGGAAGGACTAGCGGGTCCTACGAGCAGTACTTC	TRBD2	TRBJ2-7	TRBV11-2	-
CASSYTENSPLHF	TGTGCCAGCAGTTACACGGAGAATTCACCCCTCCACTTT	-	TRBJ1-6	TRBV6-2/TRBV6-3	-
CATSRDYTGELFF	TGTGCCACCAGCAGAGACTACACCGGGGAGCTGTTTTTT	-	TRBJ2-2	TRBV15	-
CASTDRGLSTDTQYF	TGCGCCAGCACTGACAGGGGCCTCAGCACAGATACGCAGTATTTT	TRBD1	TRBJ2-3	TRBV5-1	-
CASSLIMTGNTEAFF	TGTGCCAGCAGCTTAATTATGACAGGGAACACTGAAGCTTTCTTT	-	TRBJ1-1	TRBV7-9	-
CASSPRGMGNQPQHF	TGTGCCAGCAGCCCACGGGGGATGGGGAATCAGCCCCAGCATTTT	-	TRBJ1-5	TRBV5-6	-
CASSLDRATEAFF	TGTGCCAGCAGCTTAGACAGGGCCACTGAAGCTTTCTTT	-	TRBJ1-1	TRBV7-2	-
CASSPQVTNTGELFF	TGTGCCAGCAGCCCGCAGGTTACGAACACCGGGGAGCTGTTTTTT	-	TRBJ2-2	TRBV5-5	-
CASRGRYTGELFF	TGTGCCAGCAGGGGGAGATACACCGGGGAGCTGTTTTTT	-	TRBJ2-2	TRBV12-3/TRBV12-4	-
CASSQQATGLLWLNF	TGTGCCAGCAGCCAGCAAGCGACAGGGCTACTATGGCTCAACTTC	TRBD1	TRBJ1-2	TRBV5-8	-
CASSKVGQAPNEQFF	TGTGCCAGCAGCAAAGTTGGGCAGGCGCCAAATGAGCAGTTCTTC	-	TRBJ2-1	TRBV21-1	-
CASSPGRQGGEKLFF	TGTGCCAGCTCACCGGGGAGACAGGGGGGCGAAAAACTGTTTTTT	TRBD1	TRBJ1-4	TRBV18	-
CASIPEGPTYNEQFF	TGCGCCAGCATCCCGGAGGGCCCGACCTACAATGAGCAGTTCTTC	-	TRBJ2-1	TRBV5-1	-
CSAIPETEAFF	TGCAGTGCTATCCCTGAGACTGAAGCTTTCTTT	-	TRBJ1-1	TRBV20-1	-
CASSAPTGAASPLHF	TGTGCCAGTAGTGCCCCTACAGGGGCGGCTTCACCCCTCCACTTT	TRBD1	TRBJ1-6	TRBV19	-
CTSSGKGTGVNTEAFF	TGCACCAGCAGCGGTAAAGGGACAGGGGTGAACACTGAAGCTTTCTTT	-	TRBJ1-1	TRBV1	-
CATSATHGMGGRATEAFF	TGTGCCACCAGTGCCACTCACGGGATGGGAGGGAGGGCCACTGAAGCTTTCTTT	-	TRBJ1-1	TRBV24-1	-
CASSPGQGTYNEQFF	TGTGCCAGCTCACCCGGGCAGGGAACTTACAATGAGCAGTTCTTC	-	TRBJ2-1	TRBV18	-
CASSSGQGTYEQYF	TGTGCCAGCAGCTCGGGACAGGGAACCTACGAGCAGTACTTC	TRBD1	TRBJ2-7	TRBV7-2	-
CASSIPTGTAPLHF	TGTGCCAGTAGTATCCCAACGGGGACAGCACCCCTCCACTTT	TRBD1	TRBJ1-6	TRBV19	-
CASSLDGQGSAGELFF	TGCGCCAGCAGCTTGGATGGACAGGGATCCGCCGGGGAGCTGTTTTTT	TRBD1	TRBJ2-2	TRBV5-1	-